This is a list of T cell receptor beta chains from one sample in a study of blood T cell repertoires in COVID-19. The data were produced by immunoSEQ multiplex PCR, yet TCRdb's version contains in-frame clones alone and is incomplete. Among 300,000 to 350,000 clones listed, 85% to 90% were seen once. Material for sequencing was peripheral blood. The receptor set was obtained from a woman under 40 with COVID-19, enrolled during active disease. Both conserved end residues are part of each CDR3. The order of the fields is clone size, D gene, J gene, V gene, CDR3 DNA, CDR3 protein. A D gene is named only where the DNA matches it firmly. A clone size is listed for some rows: how often the clone was seen (once, few, many), or a class if it is expanded.

abundance: .
d_gene: .
j_gene: TRBJ1-2
v_gene: TRBV18
CDR3nt: TGTGCCAGCTCACCAGGGCTCGAAGGGGCGCGGGGAGGCTACACCTTC
CDR3aa: CASSPGLEGARGGYTF

abundance: .
d_gene: TRBD1
j_gene: TRBJ1-2
v_gene: TRBV5-4
CDR3nt: TGTGCCAGCAGCTGGGACAGGGTAGATGGCTACACCTTC
CDR3aa: CASSWDRVDGYTF

abundance: .
d_gene: TRBD1
j_gene: TRBJ1-1
v_gene: TRBV18
CDR3nt: TGTGCCAGCTCACCACAAGGACGGCAGGGGGCCGCTGAAGCTTTCTTT
CDR3aa: CASSPQGRQGAAEAFF

abundance: .
d_gene: .
j_gene: TRBJ2-1
v_gene: TRBV27
CDR3nt: TGTGCCAGCAGTTCCCCACTGGAGAACAATGAGCAGTTCTTC
CDR3aa: CASSSPLENNEQFF

abundance: .
d_gene: .
j_gene: TRBJ1-5
v_gene: TRBV5-6
CDR3nt: TGTGCCAGCAGCCGAAGGGGTAATCAGCCCCAGCATTTT
CDR3aa: CASSRRGNQPQHF

abundance: .
d_gene: TRBD1
j_gene: TRBJ1-2
v_gene: TRBV11-2
CDR3nt: TGTGCCAGCAGCTTAACAGGGGCCAACTATGGCTACACCTTC
CDR3aa: CASSLTGANYGYTF

abundance: .
d_gene: TRBD1
j_gene: TRBJ1-2
v_gene: TRBV7-8
CDR3nt: TGTGCCAGCAGCTTAGCCACTGGACAGGGAGGTGGCTACACCTTC
CDR3aa: CASSLATGQGGGYTF

abundance: .
d_gene: TRBD1
j_gene: TRBJ1-1
v_gene: TRBV3-1/TRBV3-2
CDR3nt: TGTGCCAGCAGGGGACAGGGGTCGAACACTGAAGCTTTCTTT
CDR3aa: CASRGQGSNTEAFF

abundance: .
d_gene: TRBD1
j_gene: TRBJ1-5
v_gene: TRBV19
CDR3nt: TGTGCCAGTAGTATTCTCGACAGGGACGATCAGCCCCAGCATTTT
CDR3aa: CASSILDRDDQPQHF

abundance: .
d_gene: TRBD1
j_gene: TRBJ1-4
v_gene: TRBV30
CDR3nt: TGTGCCTGGACCAGGGGGAATGAAAAACTGTTTTTT
CDR3aa: CAWTRGNEKLFF

abundance: .
d_gene: TRBD1
j_gene: TRBJ1-4
v_gene: TRBV5-1
CDR3nt: TGCGCCAGCAGCTTGGCCGGGACAGGGGATGAAAAACTGTTTTTT
CDR3aa: CASSLAGTGDEKLFF

abundance: once
d_gene: TRBD1
j_gene: TRBJ1-3
v_gene: TRBV6-5
CDR3nt: TGTGCCAGCACCGCACCAGGGGGCGCTGGAAACACCATATATTTT
CDR3aa: CASTAPGGAGNTIYF

abundance: .
d_gene: .
j_gene: TRBJ2-5
v_gene: TRBV5-1
CDR3nt: TGCGCCAGCAGCTTAAGAGTGCGAGAGACCCAGTACTTC
CDR3aa: CASSLRVRETQYF

abundance: .
d_gene: .
j_gene: TRBJ2-6
v_gene: TRBV10-3
CDR3nt: TGTGCCATCACCCGAGGGCAGGTCCTCTCTGGGGCCAACGTCCTGACTTTC
CDR3aa: CAITRGQVLSGANVLTF

abundance: .
d_gene: TRBD2
j_gene: TRBJ2-7
v_gene: TRBV28
CDR3nt: TGTGCCAGCAGGGCTAGAGGGACTAGCGGGAGTTACGAGCAGTACTTC
CDR3aa: CASRARGTSGSYEQYF

abundance: .
d_gene: .
j_gene: TRBJ2-4
v_gene: TRBV5-4
CDR3nt: TGTGCCAGCAGCCGAGAGGGCTCGGCCATGGACATTCAGTACTTC
CDR3aa: CASSREGSAMDIQYF

abundance: .
d_gene: TRBD1
j_gene: TRBJ1-2
v_gene: TRBV11-2
CDR3nt: TGTGCCAGCAGACAATCCGGGACAGGGGGCTATGGCTACACCTTC
CDR3aa: CASRQSGTGGYGYTF

abundance: .
d_gene: TRBD2
j_gene: TRBJ2-5
v_gene: TRBV19
CDR3nt: TGTGCCAGTAGTGTCGGACGGACTAGCGGGAGACGAGAGACCCAGTACTTC
CDR3aa: CASSVGRTSGRRETQYF

abundance: .
d_gene: .
j_gene: TRBJ2-1
v_gene: TRBV15
CDR3nt: TGTGCCACCAGCAGAGATCCTGGAGGGTTCGATGAGCAGTTCTTC
CDR3aa: CATSRDPGGFDEQFF

abundance: .
d_gene: TRBD2
j_gene: TRBJ2-2
v_gene: TRBV3-1/TRBV3-2
CDR3nt: TGTGCCAGCAGTAAGGCACTAGCGGGATTGAACACCGGGGAGCTGTTTTTT
CDR3aa: CASSKALAGLNTGELFF

abundance: .
d_gene: .
j_gene: TRBJ2-7
v_gene: TRBV6-5
CDR3nt: TGTGCCAGCAGGGGGGGACGGGACGGATCCTACGAGCAGTACTTC
CDR3aa: CASRGGRDGSYEQYF

abundance: .
d_gene: .
j_gene: TRBJ2-1
v_gene: TRBV19
CDR3nt: TGTGCCAGTAGTAGGTTGGAGGGAGTTGGTGAGCAGTTCTTC
CDR3aa: CASSRLEGVGEQFF

abundance: .
d_gene: .
j_gene: TRBJ1-1
v_gene: TRBV4-2
CDR3nt: TGTGCCAGCAGCCGGGGCCCCCCGGGACTGCCTAACACTGAAGCTTTCTTT
CDR3aa: CASSRGPPGLPNTEAFF

abundance: .
d_gene: .
j_gene: TRBJ1-1
v_gene: TRBV6-5
CDR3nt: TGTGCCAGCAATCCTGGGAGCACGAACACTGAAGCTTTCTTT
CDR3aa: CASNPGSTNTEAFF

abundance: .
d_gene: TRBD1
j_gene: TRBJ2-1
v_gene: TRBV19
CDR3nt: TGTGCCAGTAGTACAGGGGGCCGGGGAATTGAGCAGTTCTTC
CDR3aa: CASSTGGRGIEQFF

abundance: .
d_gene: TRBD2
j_gene: TRBJ2-3
v_gene: TRBV5-4
CDR3nt: TGTGCCAGCAGCTCGGGACTAGCGACCTACACAGATACGCAGTATTTT
CDR3aa: CASSSGLATYTDTQYF

abundance: .
d_gene: .
j_gene: TRBJ1-1
v_gene: TRBV11-2
CDR3nt: TGTGCCAGCAGCTTTTCCGGCACTGAAGCTTTCTTT
CDR3aa: CASSFSGTEAFF

abundance: .
d_gene: .
j_gene: TRBJ1-6
v_gene: TRBV11-3
CDR3nt: TGTGCCAGCAGCCGAGGATTTGGGTCACCCCTCCACTTT
CDR3aa: CASSRGFGSPLHF

abundance: .
d_gene: .
j_gene: TRBJ1-1
v_gene: TRBV6-5
CDR3nt: TGTGCCAGCAGTTTGAGACAGGCCACTGAAGCTTTCTTT
CDR3aa: CASSLRQATEAFF

abundance: .
d_gene: TRBD2
j_gene: TRBJ2-3
v_gene: TRBV7-2
CDR3nt: TGTGCCAGCAGCCAGGGACTAGCGGGAGAAACAGATACGCAGTATTTT
CDR3aa: CASSQGLAGETDTQYF

abundance: .
d_gene: .
j_gene: TRBJ2-1
v_gene: TRBV3-1/TRBV3-2
CDR3nt: TGTGCCAGCAGCCAGGCGGAAAACTCCTACAATGAGCAGTTCTTC
CDR3aa: CASSQAENSYNEQFF

abundance: .
d_gene: .
j_gene: TRBJ1-3
v_gene: TRBV6-5
CDR3nt: TGTGCCAGCAGTTACACTACAGGGTTCGGCGGAAACACCATATATTTT
CDR3aa: CASSYTTGFGGNTIYF

abundance: few
d_gene: TRBD1
j_gene: TRBJ1-1
v_gene: TRBV28
CDR3nt: TGTGCCAGCAGTTCCCGGGACAGGGGGAAGGATTTCTTT
CDR3aa: CASSSRDRGKDFF

abundance: .
d_gene: TRBD2
j_gene: TRBJ2-1
v_gene: TRBV12-3/TRBV12-4
CDR3nt: TGTGCCAGCAGCTTGGCGGGAGACCATGAGCAGTTCTTC
CDR3aa: CASSLAGDHEQFF

abundance: .
d_gene: .
j_gene: TRBJ2-7
v_gene: TRBV7-9
CDR3nt: TGTGCCAGCAGTCAAGCTCTTCCCGGGAGCACCCAACCTCAGTACTTC
CDR3aa: CASSQALPGSTQPQYF

abundance: .
d_gene: .
j_gene: TRBJ2-5
v_gene: TRBV29-1
CDR3nt: TGCAGCGTTGACAGGGTAATAGAGACCCAGTACTTC
CDR3aa: CSVDRVIETQYF

abundance: .
d_gene: .
j_gene: TRBJ2-5
v_gene: TRBV7-9
CDR3nt: TGTGCCAGCAGATGGTCGGGAGAAGAGACCCAGTACTTC
CDR3aa: CASRWSGEETQYF

abundance: .
d_gene: .
j_gene: TRBJ1-2
v_gene: TRBV28
CDR3nt: TGTGCCAGCAGCCCTCGAACAGGGAACTATGGCTACACCTTC
CDR3aa: CASSPRTGNYGYTF

abundance: .
d_gene: .
j_gene: TRBJ1-5
v_gene: TRBV3-1/TRBV3-2
CDR3nt: TGTGCCAGCAGCCAAGGCAGGGGAGGCAATCAGCCCCAGCATTTT
CDR3aa: CASSQGRGGNQPQHF

abundance: .
d_gene: TRBD1
j_gene: TRBJ1-5
v_gene: TRBV6-5
CDR3nt: TGTGCCAGCAGCCAGGACAGGGCCATCGACCAGCCCCAGCATTTT
CDR3aa: CASSQDRAIDQPQHF

abundance: .
d_gene: TRBD1
j_gene: TRBJ1-2
v_gene: TRBV5-1
CDR3nt: TGCGCCAGCAGCTTGCCCTCGGGACAGACCGACTATGGCTACACCTTC
CDR3aa: CASSLPSGQTDYGYTF

abundance: .
d_gene: .
j_gene: TRBJ1-4
v_gene: TRBV7-9
CDR3nt: TGTGCCAGCAGCCCGGGACAAGTTAATGAAAAACTGTTTTTT
CDR3aa: CASSPGQVNEKLFF

abundance: .
d_gene: .
j_gene: TRBJ1-1
v_gene: TRBV20-1
CDR3nt: TGCAGTGCTAGTCGACAGGAAGCTTTCTTT
CDR3aa: CSASRQEAFF

abundance: .
d_gene: TRBD1
j_gene: TRBJ1-2
v_gene: TRBV14
CDR3nt: TGTGCCAGCAGCGCAATACTGGGACAGGGGGCCTATGGCTACACCTTC
CDR3aa: CASSAILGQGAYGYTF

abundance: .
d_gene: TRBD1
j_gene: TRBJ1-2
v_gene: TRBV5-1
CDR3nt: TGCGCCAGCAGTTTTCCTCCGGGACAGGGGGCCGACGGCTACACCTTC
CDR3aa: CASSFPPGQGADGYTF

abundance: .
d_gene: .
j_gene: TRBJ2-7
v_gene: TRBV11-2
CDR3nt: TGTGCCAGCAGCAGCCCACTAGGCGGAAGCTCCTACGAGCAGTACTTC
CDR3aa: CASSSPLGGSSYEQYF

abundance: .
d_gene: TRBD2
j_gene: TRBJ2-5
v_gene: TRBV7-6
CDR3nt: TGTGCCAGCAGCCAGGGACTAGCGGAACGCGGAGAGACCCAGTACTTC
CDR3aa: CASSQGLAERGETQYF

abundance: .
d_gene: TRBD1
j_gene: TRBJ2-7
v_gene: TRBV6-6
CDR3nt: TGTGCCAGCAGTGGGGCAAGGACAGGGAGCTCCTACGAGCAGTACTTC
CDR3aa: CASSGARTGSSYEQYF

abundance: once
d_gene: TRBD1
j_gene: TRBJ1-2
v_gene: TRBV5-6
CDR3nt: TGTGCCAGCAGCTTGAAACCGGGACAGGGGGGTTTGGGCTACACCTTC
CDR3aa: CASSLKPGQGGLGYTF